Below are 28 T cell receptor beta chains sequenced from a single sample in a study of blood T cell repertoires in COVID-19. The method was immunoSEQ multiplex PCR; TCRdb's version includes in-frame clones alone and lacks a portion of them. Among some 93,000 clones, 65% to 90% were seen once, and the ten largest hold less than 9%. Sequencing input: peripheral blood. All receptors come from a man aged 55 to 70 with acute or convalescent COVID-19.

The chain joins TRBV6-5 to TRBJ1-2; D not certain. Germline assignment: CDR1 MNHEY and CDR2 SVGAGI. The CDR3 is made up of 11 amino acids. V lost 10 bases and J lost 3, with 9 bases in between. This chain's CDR3 is CATRLDYGYTF. As DNA, the CDR3 is TGTGCCACCCGGTTGGACTATGGCTACACCTTC.

The V and J genes are TRBV3-1 (or the pseudogene TRBV3-2) and TRBJ2-4, with D possibly TRBD2 on 5 matching bases. Germline-derived CDR1 and CDR2 are LGHDT and YNNKEL (reference sequence). CDR3 size: 16 residues. V dropped 1 base and J dropped 1 base, with 11 bases sitting between them. CDR3 sequence: CASSQGRPLAKNIQYF. Here the CDR3 DNA reads TGTGCCAGCAGCCAAGGGAGGCCCCTTGCCAAAAACATTCAGTACTTC.

The rearrangement uses TRBV3-1 (or the pseudogene TRBV3-2) and TRBJ1-1, with D possibly TRBD1 on 5 matching bases. Germline V lookup: CDR1 LGHDT, CDR2 YNNKEL (reference sequence). The CDR3 is made up of 12 amino acids. V shed 3 bases and J shed 4 bases, with 6 bases lying between them. In DNA, the CDR3 is TGTGCCAGCAGCCAGGGGCCCACTGAAGCTTTCTTT. Protein: CASSQGPTEAFF.

The gene calls are TRBV6-5 and TRBJ2-1; 12 bases map to TRBD2. The CDR3 spans 15 residues. CDR1 is MNHEY and CDR2 is SVGAGI in the germline V gene. V trimming: 6 bases; J trimming: 10 bases; junction bases outside the gene matches: 10. The CDR3, as DNA: TGTGCCAGCAGCCCCCTAGCGGGAGGGCCAGGAGAGCAGTTCTTC. Translated: CASSPLAGGPGEQFF.

This chain uses TRBV6-4 with TRBJ1-1, with D possibly matching TRBD1 (6 bases). CDR3 length: 13 residues. V shed 6 bases and J shed 1 base, with 9 bases lying between them. CDR1 is MRHNA and CDR2 is SNTAGT in the germline V gene. The CDR3 DNA reads TGTGCCAGCAGCGCAGGGGAGAACACTGAAGCTTTCTTT. Protein sequence: CASSAGENTEAFF.

The CDR3 loop is CASSLGPRNNEQFF. The CDR3 DNA reads as TGTGCCAGCAGCTTGGGTCCCCGTAACAATGAGCAGTTCTTC. The rearrangement uses TRBV5-5 and TRBJ2-1; the D is unclear. CDR3 size: 14 residues. Germline V gene sequence: CDR1 SGHKS, CDR2 YYEKEE (reference sequence). Trimming stripped 0 bases from V and 5 bases from J, with 9 bases between.

The rearrangement links TRBV24-1 to TRBJ2-2; TRBD2 is a possible D gene (6 bases). The CDR3 covers 17 residues. The ends were cut back, 2 bases at V and 1 base at J, with 13 bases in the middle. CDR1 KGHDR and CDR2 SFDVKD come from the germline V gene. The CDR3 DNA is TGTGCCACCAGTGATTACCCCGATAGCGGGAACACCGGGGAGCTGTTTTTT. This gives the protein CATSDYPDSGNTGELFF.

The chain joins TRBV28 to TRBJ1-4, with D tentatively TRBD1 (6 bases). The CDR3 runs to 14 residues. Trimming took 6 bases from V and 7 from J, leaving 15 bases between them. Germline CDR1 is MDHEN and CDR2 is SYDVKM. The CDR3 DNA reads TGTGCCAGCAGCTCGGGGGGCCCAACTGAAAAACTGTTTTTT. Protein: CASSSGGPTEKLFF.

The V call is TRBV28, the J call TRBJ1-1; TRBD1 matches at 10 bases. The CDR3 runs 14 residues. Germline V CDR1 and CDR2: MDHEN, SYDVKM. After removal of 4 bases from V and 6 bases from J, the junction contained 5 bases not matched to a gene. The CDR3 reads CASSSGQGSAEAFF. The CDR3, as DNA: TGTGCCAGCAGTTCGGGACAGGGGTCCGCTGAAGCTTTCTTT.

This clone occurred many times. The chain joins TRBV5-1 to TRBJ1-1, with D possibly being TRBD1 (5 bases). This CDR3 is 16 amino acids long. The ends were cut back, 4 bases at V and 1 base at J, with 17 bases in the middle. From germline, CDR1 is SGHRS and CDR2 YFSETQ. The CDR3 is CASSANDVGENTEAFF. The CDR3 DNA reads as TGCGCCAGCAGCGCTAATGATGTAGGGGAGAACACTGAAGCTTTCTTT.

Regarding this clone: Compared with germline, one end of the junction differs, possibly owing to a read error. The genes are TRBV5-1 and TRBJ1-5, with D possibly TRBD1 on 5 matching bases. The germline gives CDR1 SGHRS, CDR2 YFSETQ. This CDR3 has 13 amino acids. The DNA for the CDR3 is TGCGCCAGTAGCTCGGAAGGGGATCAGCCCCAGCATTTT. Translated, it gives CASSSEGDQPQHF.

The V and J genes are TRBV7-3 and TRBJ2-1; 7 bases map to TRBD2. The V gene's germline CDR1 is SGHTA and CDR2 FQGTGA. With 2 bases clipped from V and 1 base from J, the junction kept 2 bases outside the gene matches. The length of the CDR3 is 15 residues. CDR3 coding DNA: TGTGCCAGCAGCTTACAGGGAGGGTCCTACAATGAGCAGTTCTTC. Translation: CASSLQGGSYNEQFF.

CDR3 in amino acids: CASSFTGDLSYGYTF. As DNA, the CDR3 is TGTGCCAGCAGTTTCACAGGGGATTTGTCCTATGGCTACACCTTC. V and J are TRBV2 and TRBJ1-2; 7 nucleotides line up with TRBD1. This CDR3 has 15 amino acids. Germline CDR1 is SNHLY and CDR2 is FYNNEI. V lost 5 bases to trimming and J lost 4 bases; unmatched junction nucleotides: 10.

The chain is built from TRBV7-8 and TRBJ1-2; perhaps TRBD1 as D (6 bases). CDR1 and CDR2 from the germline V gene are SGHVS and FQNEAQ. The CDR3 has 13 residues. The V gene lost 4 bases and the J gene lost 8 bases, with 14 bases spanning the gap. The CDR3 DNA sequence: TGTGCCAGCAGCTCCCCCGACAGGAGGGGCTACACCTTC. Its protein product is CASSSPDRRGYTF.

The CDR3 nucleotides read TGCGCCAGCAGCTTGGATAACCAGGGTGGGGCTGAGACCCAGTACTTC. Its protein is CASSLDNQGGAETQYF. The rearrangement links TRBV5-1 to TRBJ2-5; D might be TRBD1 (5 bases). The V gene lost 0 bases and the J gene lost 5 bases, with 17 bases spanning the gap. This CDR3 has 16 amino acids. The V gene's germline CDR1 is SGHRS and CDR2 YFSETQ.

The chain joins TRBV7-9 to TRBJ1-2; D is undetermined. Trimming took 1 base from V and 8 from J, leaving 14 bases between them. CDR3 length: 14 residues. Germline CDR1 reads SEHNR; CDR2 reads FQNEAQ (reference sequence). The CDR3 DNA follows: TGTGCCAGCAGCTTAGAGGCCAGCCGGCGGGGCTACACCTTC. It is translated as CASSLEASRRGYTF.

As DNA, the CDR3 is TGTGCCAGTACCCACCTTAATGGGGGACAGGGGAGTGCCCTGCTTGGGGGCTACACCTTC. This sequence encodes CASTHLNGGQGSALLGGYTF. The rearrangement joins TRBV19 to TRBJ1-2, with TRBD1 identical over 10 bases. The CDR3 loop spans 20 amino acids. The germline gives CDR1 LNHDA, CDR2 SQIVND (reference sequence). The junction had 28 bases not matched to a gene; V was cut back by 7 bases and J by 8 bases.

CDR3 loop: CASSFGPGQGASSGNTIYF. CDR3 DNA sequence: TGCGCCAGTTCATTTGGACCGGGACAGGGGGCGAGCTCTGGAAACACCATATATTTT. The chain employs TRBV5-1 and TRBJ1-3; 12 nucleotides match TRBD1. V was clipped by 8 bases and J by 0 bases; unmatched bases: 15. Per the germline V gene, CDR1 is SGHRS and CDR2 is YFSETQ. This CDR3 comprises 19 residues.

V and J are TRBV5-4 and TRBJ2-5; 8 bases map to TRBD2. The J segment lost 0 bases and the V segment lost 4 bases, leaving 8 bases of the junction unmatched. The CDR3 is 16 amino acids. Germline CDR1 reads SGHNT; CDR2 reads YYREEE (reference sequence). In DNA, the CDR3 is TGTGCCAGCAGCGCCGGGGGGGTTGGGTACCAAGAGACCCAGTACTTC. This gives the protein CASSAGGVGYQETQYF.

The chain couples TRBV5-8 to TRBJ1-2, with D perhaps matching TRBD1 (6 bases). CDR3 length: 15 residues. The V gene's germline CDR1 is SGHTS and CDR2 YDEGEE. V was shortened by 3 bases and J by 1 base, with 13 bases between the two germline ends. CDR3 loop: CASSYGQLNNYGYTF. The CDR3 DNA is TGTGCCAGCAGCTACGGACAGTTGAATAACTATGGCTACACCTTC.

V usage is TRBV24-1 and J usage is TRBJ2-1; D uncertain. V was cut by 3 bases and J by 9 bases, with 11 bases left in between. Germline V gives CDR1 KGHDR, CDR2 SFDVKD. The CDR3 loop spans 13 amino acids. The chain's CDR3 is CATSDPGFGEQFF. CDR3 in DNA: TGTGCCACCAGTGATCCCGGGTTTGGTGAGCAGTTCTTC.

The rearrangement links TRBV19 to TRBJ1-5, with TRBD1 identical over 7 bases. Germline CDR1 is LNHDA and CDR2 is SQIVND (reference sequence). Trimming cost V 6 bases and J 9 bases; bases outside gene matches: 8. There are 13 residues in the CDR3. The CDR3 protein is CASRAGTAGPQHF. CDR3 nucleotides: TGTGCCAGTAGAGCCGGGACAGCGGGGCCCCAGCATTTT.

V usage is TRBV30 and J usage is TRBJ1-1; TRBD1 agrees at 7 bases. In germline, CDR1 is GTSNPN, CDR2 SVGIG (reference sequence). The CDR3 spans 15 residues. With 2 bases clipped from V and 6 bases from J, the junction kept 12 bases outside the gene matches. CDR3 loop: CAWSTTRQGKAEAFF. The CDR3, as DNA: TGTGCCTGGAGTACCACCCGACAGGGAAAGGCTGAAGCTTTCTTT.

The J gene is TRBJ1-5, the V gene TRBV11-2; D remains ambiguous. The germline CDR1 and CDR2 sequences are SGHAT and FQNNGV. V dropped 5 bases and J dropped 5 bases, with 16 bases sitting between them. The CDR3 covers 15 residues. CDR3 bases: TGTGCCAGCAGCCGCACCCCGAGGAGGGATCAGCCCCAGCATTTT. Translating it yields CASSRTPRRDQPQHF.

This chain links TRBV19 with TRBJ1-2; 7 nucleotides line up with TRBD1. Germline CDR1 reads LNHDA; CDR2 reads SQIVND (reference sequence). The CDR3 is 13 residues long. V was pared by 7 bases and J by 1 base, with 3 bases of the junction left unmatched. The CDR3 protein is CASNQGVNYGYTF. In nucleotides, the CDR3 is TGTGCCAGTAATCAGGGGGTTAACTATGGCTACACCTTC.

This clone was seen a few times. This chain connects TRBV7-7 to TRBJ2-5; the D gene is possibly TRBD1 (5 bases). Germline values: CDR1 SSHAT, CDR2 FNYEAQ (reference sequence). CDR3 length equals 13 residues. Trimming took 3 bases from V and 5 from J, leaving 10 bases between them. The CDR3 DNA is TGTGCCAGCAGCTTCGTTGGGGCCGAGACCCAGTACTTC. Translation: CASSFVGAETQYF.

As to this clone: One end of the junction varies from germline; a read error may be responsible. The rearrangement links TRBV7-3 to TRBJ2-1; 10 nucleotides agree with TRBD1. Germline CDR1 reads SGHTA; CDR2 reads FQGTGA. This CDR3 has 14 residues. DNA of the CDR3: TGTGCCAGCAGCCTAACGACAGGGGGCGGTGAGCAGTTCTTC. Its protein is CASSLTTGGGEQFF.

The chain has TRBV6-5 and TRBJ1-1, with D unresolved. The germline V gene encodes CDR1 MNHEY and CDR2 SVGAGI. The germline V and J ends were trimmed by 2 bases and 3 bases, with 10 bases remaining between them. This CDR3 spans 14 amino acids. CDR3 in amino acids: CASSYRRSDTEAFF. The CDR3 DNA is TGTGCCAGCAGTTACCGAAGGAGTGACACTGAAGCTTTCTTT.